The source of this T cell receptor (beta chain) is a study of OX40 agonist ivuxolimab in advanced cancers. Turning to the overall study: The costimulatory receptor OX40 (CD134) was targeted by ivuxolimab, a fully human IgG2 agonistic monoclonal antibody. Patients were allowed to have had prior anti-PD-1, anti-PD-L1 or anti-CTLA-4 therapy, and 30% to 40% of the dose-escalation patients had previously received checkpoint inhibitors. Of the approximately 50 patients in dose escalation, about 20 had hepatocellular carcinoma, some 15 had melanoma, 9 had renal cell carcinoma and 9 had head and neck cancer. A male proportion of approximately 83% and a mean age of roughly 55 years, ranging from 23 to 79, were recorded for the dose-escalation cohort. The point of sequencing TCRbeta in the periphery was to test whether ivuxolimab changed TCR sequence diversity and drove clonal T-cell expansion. Partial responses were achieved by three dose-escalation patients, of whom one had hepatocellular carcinoma and two had cutaneous melanoma. The paper describes the monotherapy dose-escalation part (N = 52 patients) of the phase I trial of ivuxolimab. Intravenous ivuxolimab was administered to patients every 2 weeks at six dose levels: 0.01, 0.1, 0.3, 1.5, 3 and 10 mg/kg.

A note on this clone: The clone's antigen remains unknown. Within one base of it there is no much larger clone, and no base qualities were kept.

Points the paper makes about the study in general: Low levels of normalized T-cell clonal expansion were also seen in some nonresponding patients. At doses from 0.1 to 3.0 mg/kg, clonal expansion was seen in both CD4+ and CD8+ blood T cells between baseline and week 6. Partial responders in the 0.1-3.0 mg/kg groups had among the lowest normalized peripheral clonal expansion, especially among CD8+ T cells. The antigen specificity of the clonally expanded peripheral T cells was not determined. On average, CD8+ T cells showed more expanded clones than CD4+ T cells after ivuxolimab.

CDR1 and CDR2 were assigned from the germline V gene as MNHNS and SASEGT. V is trimmed back by 6 bases and J by 4 bases, and the junction contains 9 bases that no gene match accounts for. The CDR3 goes from the cysteine to the phenylalanine over 15 residues. Kept here is only the CDR3 DNA, which spans 45 bases and is read in frame from base 1. To sequence the TCRbeta CDR3 region, genomic DNA was isolated from the sorted cells. The immunoSEQ Assay was used for sequencing of TCRbeta CDR3 regions. TCRdb limited this immuneACCESS table to in-frame rearrangements with V and J called. A share of clones is missing; checked studies link under half to unresolved V genes, and the rest is unexplained. This sample gives around 100,000 clones in total; 86% of them show up just once. The ten largest clones add up to 5.5% of the sample. Patients with a history of autoimmune disease or receiving systemic immunosuppression were excluded from the trial. In every dose cohort, peripheral blood was drawn for TCR sequencing at baseline, cycle 4 day 1, and cycle 7 day 1. The samples were taken from a phase I, first-in-human, multicenter, open-label dose-escalation trial of ivuxolimab. The trial enrolled adults with locally advanced or metastatic head and neck squamous cell, hepatocellular, melanoma or renal cell carcinoma. Before TCR sequencing, CD4+ and CD8+ T cells were separately sorted from peripheral blood.

The chain uses TRBV6-1 and TRBJ2-5, and 9 junctional nucleotides match TRBD1. This sequence originates from an adult with an advanced solid tumor such as melanoma, head and neck, liver or kidney cancer. The sequences come from CD4+ or CD8+ T cells sorted from blood, collected in a trial of the OX40 agonist ivuxolimab. The DNA is TGTGCCAGCAGGACCCAAAGGACAGGGGTAGAGACCCAGTACTTC. This sequence encodes CASRTQRTGVETQYF.